This T cell receptor beta chain was obtained from a study of CD8+ T cells in alopecia areata. Sorted out of PBMCs were CD4+ T cells and CD8+ T cells. Unmatched junction bases numbered 3, after V lost 4 bases and J lost 5 bases. Germline V gene sequence: CDR1 MNHEY, CDR2 SMNVEV (reference sequence). The CDR3 spans 13 residues. RNA extraction was followed by reverse transcription into cDNA, which acted as the sequencing template. Clones were read by immunoSEQ multiplex PCR, and TCRdb kept only the in-frame ones, dropping some. The sample lists 150,000 or so clones, around 71% seen once, with about an eighth in the top ten.

V and J are TRBV27 and TRBJ2-5; 8 positions match TRBD2. This TCR was recovered from a human donor with alopecia areata. This material consisted of CD8+ T cells sorted from blood, taken at week 0. In nucleotides, the CDR3 is TGTGCCAGCAGTTCCCGACTAGCGGAGACCCAGTACTTC. Residues: CASSSRLAETQYF.